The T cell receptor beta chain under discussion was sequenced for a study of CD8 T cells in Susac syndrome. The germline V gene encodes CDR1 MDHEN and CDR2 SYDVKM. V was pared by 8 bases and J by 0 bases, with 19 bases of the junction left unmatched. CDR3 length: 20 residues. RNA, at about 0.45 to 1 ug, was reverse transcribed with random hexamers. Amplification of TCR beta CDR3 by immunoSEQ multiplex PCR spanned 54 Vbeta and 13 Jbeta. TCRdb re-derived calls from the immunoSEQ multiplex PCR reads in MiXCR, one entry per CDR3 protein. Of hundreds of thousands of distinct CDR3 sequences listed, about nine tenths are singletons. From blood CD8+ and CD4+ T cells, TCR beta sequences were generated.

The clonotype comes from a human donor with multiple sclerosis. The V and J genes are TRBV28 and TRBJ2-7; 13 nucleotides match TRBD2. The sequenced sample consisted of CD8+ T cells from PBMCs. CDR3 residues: CASGTPDGLAGASSSYEQYF. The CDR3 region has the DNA TGTGCCAGCGGAACTCCCGATGGACTAGCGGGGGCCAGTAGCTCCTACGAGCAGTACTTC.